The TCR beta chain described here comes from a study of blood T cell repertoires in COVID-19. Study details: Samples came from the United States, Italy and Spain, spanning acute and convalescent COVID-19.

Per germline, CDR1 LGHNA and CDR2 YSLEER. This CDR3 is 19 amino acids long. With V trimmed by 0 bases and J by 0 bases, 7 bases remained unmatched. In the source study's methods: Estimation of nucleated cell counts relied on the amplification of reference gene primers. This table comes from immunoSEQ multiplex PCR, and its TCRdb copy is limited to in-frame clones, with some not included. Clone size and the V and J calls come from that table; the DNA yielded D and trimming. The repertoire holds 75,000 to 95,000 clones, with just under 80% as singletons. This chain links TRBV4-3 with TRBJ2-6; 8 nucleotides agree with TRBD1. This sequence was found in a man aged 55 to 70 with COVID-19, enrolled during active disease. Sample: peripheral blood. The DNA of the CDR3 is TGCGCCAGCAGCCAAGACCGGACAGGGAGATTCTCTGGGGCCAACGTCCTGACTTTC. This gives the protein CASSQDRTGRFSGANVLTF.